A selection of T cell receptor beta chains follows, all from one sample in a study of blood T cell repertoires in COVID-19. Sequencing was performed with immunoSEQ multiplex PCR; in TCRdb, only in-frame clones are kept and a portion is missing. The repertoire holds about 270,000 clones, with under 95% as singletons. Sequencing was carried out using PBMCs or T cells enriched from blood (not recorded which). These receptors all stem from a man aged 35-49 years who had been exposed to COVID-19. Both conserved end residues are part of each CDR3. D genes are given only for firm matches. The listing skips clone size in some rows; elsewhere it reads once, few, many or a size class.

clone size,D gene,V gene,J gene,CDR3 protein,CDR3 DNA
few,TRBD2,TRBV6-4,TRBJ2-1,CASSDGGRTSNEQFF,TGTGCCAGCAGTGACGGCGGGAGGACCTCCAATGAGCAGTTCTTC
.,.,TRBV5-6,TRBJ1-2,CASSSKGSGVWGYTF,TGTGCCAGCAGCTCCAAAGGAAGCGGGGTTTGGGGCTACACCTTC
.,TRBD1,TRBV5-1,TRBJ2-7,CASSSGQGNEQYF,TGCGCCAGCAGCTCGGGACAGGGGAACGAGCAGTACTTC
.,TRBD2,TRBV5-1,TRBJ2-3,CASSPKATSGSSTDTQYF,TGCGCCAGCAGCCCTAAGGCTACTAGCGGGAGTTCAACAGATACGCAGTATTTT
few,.,TRBV28,TRBJ2-7,CASSPPGTPNLQTWF,TGTGCCAGCAGTCCCCCCGGGACTCCGAACCTTCAAACCTGGTTC
.,.,TRBV28,TRBJ2-7,CASSSPLGGSSYEQYF,TGTGCCAGCAGTTCTCCGCTGGGGGGAAGCTCCTACGAGCAGTACTTC
few,TRBD1,TRBV9,TRBJ2-2,CASSWGQGNTGELFF,TGTGCCAGCAGCTGGGGACAGGGGAACACCGGGGAGCTGTTTTTT
.,.,TRBV30,TRBJ1-2,CAWRPGQLLNGYTF,TGTGCCTGGAGGCCCGGACAGCTCTTGAATGGCTACACCTTC
.,TRBD2,TRBV11-3,TRBJ2-7,CASSLRTGTSGRGNSYEQYF,TGTGCCAGCAGCTTACGGACCGGGACTAGCGGGAGGGGGAACTCCTACGAGCAGTACTTC
.,TRBD1,TRBV6-2/TRBV6-3,TRBJ2-7,CASSYSGTGAYGQYF,TGTGCCAGCAGTTACTCGGGGACAGGCGCCTACGGGCAGTACTTC
.,.,TRBV5-5,TRBJ2-5,CASSLAQGIETQYF,TGTGCCAGCAGCTTGGCCCAGGGAATAGAGACCCAGTACTTC
.,.,TRBV19,TRBJ1-5,CASTDYDSNQPQHF,TGTGCCAGTACGGACTACGATAGCAATCAGCCCCAGCATTTT
.,TRBD2,TRBV7-9,TRBJ2-3,CASSLIITSGRVWTDTQYF,TGTGCCAGCAGCTTAATTATAACTAGCGGGAGGGTTTGGACAGATACGCAGTATTTT
.,TRBD1,TRBV28,TRBJ2-7,CASSLGQGDEQYF,TGTGCCAGCAGTCTTGGACAGGGCGACGAGCAGTACTTC
.,.,TRBV9,TRBJ2-2,CASSVEGGTGELFF,TGTGCCAGCAGCGTGGAGGGTGGCACCGGGGAGCTGTTTTTT
.,TRBD1,TRBV18,TRBJ1-2,CASSKEQGDYGYTF,TGTGCCAGCTCAAAGGAACAGGGGGACTATGGCTACACCTTC
.,TRBD2,TRBV5-6,TRBJ2-2,CASSPGLAGEGGELFF,TGTGCCAGCAGCCCGGGACTAGCGGGAGAAGGCGGGGAGCTGTTTTTT
.,.,TRBV19,TRBJ1-2,CASSIVTGGYGYTF,TGTGCCAGTAGTATAGTAACGGGGGGCTATGGCTACACCTTC
.,TRBD1,TRBV5-4,TRBJ1-2,CASSLPNTGGDGYTF,TGTGCCAGCAGCTTACCCAATACAGGGGGCGATGGCTACACCTTC
.,.,TRBV4-3,TRBJ2-5,CASSQGMTGGETQYF,TGCGCCAGCAGCCAAGGCATGACCGGCGGGGAGACCCAGTACTTC
.,.,TRBV19,TRBJ1-1,CASSIVGLGGNTEAFF,TGTGCCAGTAGTATTGTAGGACTAGGTGGGAACACTGAAGCTTTCTTT
.,TRBD1,TRBV20-1,TRBJ1-2,CSASKTGDYGYTF,TGCAGTGCTAGTAAGACAGGGGACTATGGCTACACCTTC
.,TRBD1,TRBV7-6,TRBJ1-2,CASSAYKTGDDYGYTF,TGTGCCAGCAGCGCGTATAAGACAGGGGATGACTATGGCTACACCTTC
.,.,TRBV23-1,TRBJ1-5,CASSGGAPRRSNQPQHF,TGCGCCAGCAGCGGGGGGGCCCCTCGACGTAGCAATCAGCCCCAGCATTTT
.,.,TRBV19,TRBJ2-6,CASRQAQGLPGANVLTF,TGTGCCAGTAGGCAGGCGCAGGGTCTCCCTGGGGCCAACGTCCTGACTTTC
.,.,TRBV24-1,TRBJ1-1,CATSDPTPNTEAFF,TGTGCCACCAGTGACCCTACGCCGAACACTGAAGCTTTCTTT
.,.,TRBV7-3,TRBJ2-5,CASSLLGGSETQYF,TGTGCCAGCAGCTTACTGGGGGGTTCGGAGACCCAGTACTTC
few,.,TRBV19,TRBJ1-5,CASSIASGRGNQPQHF,TGTGCCAGTAGTATTGCCTCGGGGAGAGGCAATCAGCCCCAGCATTTT
.,.,TRBV18,TRBJ1-4,CASSPGQGREKLFF,TGTGCCAGCTCACCGGGGCAGGGGCGAGAAAAACTGTTTTTT
.,TRBD1,TRBV28,TRBJ1-1,CASTGGASEAFF,TGTGCCAGCACAGGGGGAGCCTCTGAAGCTTTCTTT
.,.,TRBV5-1,TRBJ1-4,CAGRRAGWELFF,TGCGCCGGTCGTAGGGCAGGGTGGGAACTGTTTTTT
.,.,TRBV4-1,TRBJ2-7,CASSQEGRRRDEQYF,TGCGCCAGCAGCCAAGAGGGACGCCGGAGGGACGAGCAGTACTTC